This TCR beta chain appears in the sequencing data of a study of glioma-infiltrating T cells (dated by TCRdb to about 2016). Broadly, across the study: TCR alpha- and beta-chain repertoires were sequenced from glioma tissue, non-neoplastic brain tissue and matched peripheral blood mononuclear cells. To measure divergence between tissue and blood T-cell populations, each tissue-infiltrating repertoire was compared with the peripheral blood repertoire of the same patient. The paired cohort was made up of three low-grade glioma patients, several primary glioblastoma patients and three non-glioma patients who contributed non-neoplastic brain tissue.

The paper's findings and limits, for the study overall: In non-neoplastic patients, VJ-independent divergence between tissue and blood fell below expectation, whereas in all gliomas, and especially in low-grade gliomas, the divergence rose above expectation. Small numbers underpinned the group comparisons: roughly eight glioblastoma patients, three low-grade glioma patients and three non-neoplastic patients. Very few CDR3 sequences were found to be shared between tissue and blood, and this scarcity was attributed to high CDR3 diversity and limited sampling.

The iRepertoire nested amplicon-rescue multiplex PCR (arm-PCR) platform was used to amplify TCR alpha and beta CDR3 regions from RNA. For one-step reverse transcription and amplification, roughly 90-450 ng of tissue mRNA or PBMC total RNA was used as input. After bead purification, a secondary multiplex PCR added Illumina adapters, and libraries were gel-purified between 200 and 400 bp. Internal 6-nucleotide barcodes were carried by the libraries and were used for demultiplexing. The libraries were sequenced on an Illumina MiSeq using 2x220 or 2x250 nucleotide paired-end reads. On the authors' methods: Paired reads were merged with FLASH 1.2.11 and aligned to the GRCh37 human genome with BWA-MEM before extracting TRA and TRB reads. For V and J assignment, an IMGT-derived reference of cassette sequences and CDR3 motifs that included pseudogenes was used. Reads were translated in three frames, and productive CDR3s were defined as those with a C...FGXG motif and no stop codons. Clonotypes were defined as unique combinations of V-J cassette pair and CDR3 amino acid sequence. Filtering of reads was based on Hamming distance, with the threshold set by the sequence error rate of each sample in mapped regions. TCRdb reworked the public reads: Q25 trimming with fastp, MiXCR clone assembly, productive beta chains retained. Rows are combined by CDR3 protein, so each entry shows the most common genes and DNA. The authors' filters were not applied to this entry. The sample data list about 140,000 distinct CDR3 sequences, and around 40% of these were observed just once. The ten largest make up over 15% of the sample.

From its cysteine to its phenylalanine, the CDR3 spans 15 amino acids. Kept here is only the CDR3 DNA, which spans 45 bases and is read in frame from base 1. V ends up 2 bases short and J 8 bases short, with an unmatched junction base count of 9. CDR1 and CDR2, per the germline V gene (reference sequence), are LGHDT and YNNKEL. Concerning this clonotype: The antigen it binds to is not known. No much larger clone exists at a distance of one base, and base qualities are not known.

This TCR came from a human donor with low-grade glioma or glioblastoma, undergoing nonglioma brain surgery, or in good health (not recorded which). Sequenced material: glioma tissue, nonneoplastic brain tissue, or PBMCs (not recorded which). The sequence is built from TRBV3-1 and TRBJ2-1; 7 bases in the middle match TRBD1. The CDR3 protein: CASSQHPLTGHEQFF. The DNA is TGTGCCAGCAGCCAACATCCCCTGACAGGGCATGAGCAGTTCTTC.